These 9 T cell receptor beta chains originate from one sample sequenced in a study of shared clonotypes between healthy human individuals. Assay used: immunoSEQ multiplex PCR; TCRdb lists only in-frame clones, some missing. The table has about a million clones, around 75% seen once. The source material was memory CD4+ T cells sorted from blood. Subset indicated: CD45RA-negative fraction. These receptors originate from a man younger than 35 in good health.

This clone was picked up a small number of times. The gene calls are TRBV30 and TRBJ1-1; maybe TRBD1 (5 bases). CDR3 length: 12 residues. V was clipped by 7 bases and J by 1 base, with 10 bases between them. Germline loops: CDR1 GTSNPN, CDR2 SVGIG (reference sequence). The CDR3 here is CAYQGQNTEAFF. CDR3 nucleotides: TGTGCCTACCAGGGCCAGAACACTGAAGCTTTCTTT.

This chain connects TRBV30 to TRBJ2-1, with 7 positions matching TRBD2. The ends lost 5 bases at V and 9 bases at J; junction bases unmatched: 1. CDR3 length: 10 amino acids. Germline V gene lookup returns CDR1 GTSNPN and CDR2 SVGIG (reference sequence). The CDR3 protein is CAWGEGEQFF. CDR3 in DNA: TGTGCCTGGGGGGAGGGTGAGCAGTTCTTC.

V is TRBV7-9 and J is TRBJ2-1, with D perhaps TRBD1 (5 bases). The germline V and J ends were trimmed by 5 bases and 1 base, with 12 bases remaining between them. The CDR3 spans 15 residues. CDR1 and CDR2 from the germline V gene are SEHNR and FQNEAQ (reference sequence). The CDR3 coding sequence is TGTGCCAGCAGCCCAAGGGGCGAGTCCTACAATGAGCAGTTCTTC. Its protein is CASSPRGESYNEQFF. The whole variable domain, remainder taken from reference TRBV7-9 and TRBJ2-1, is DTGVSQNPRHKITKRGQNVTFRCDPISEHNRLYWYRQTLGQGPEFLTYFQNEAQLEKSRLLSDRFSAERPKGSFSTLEIQRTEQGDSAMYLCASSPRGESYNEQFFGPGTRLTVL.

This chain connects TRBV2 to TRBJ2-3; possibly TRBD2 for D (7 bases). The CDR3 is 14 residues long. The V and J ends lost 4 bases and 5 bases respectively, with 13 bases between them. CDR1 and CDR2 from the germline V gene are SNHLY and FYNNEI. The CDR3 DNA reads TGTGCCAGCAGTGTGCGGGGGCAGGGAGATACGCAGTATTTT. It encodes CASSVRGQGDTQYF.

This clone was recorded only once. Other DNA variants within this sample encode the same CDR3. The chain recombines TRBV27 with TRBJ1-2; a possible D gene is TRBD1 (5 bases). Germline CDR1 is MNHEY and CDR2 is SMNVEV (reference sequence). V shed 0 bases and J shed 8 bases, with 10 bases lying between them. CDR3 length equals 13 residues. The CDR3 reads CASSLSRVGGYTF. Here the CDR3 DNA reads TGTGCCAGCAGTTTATCCAGGGTTGGCGGCTACACCTTC.

The chain couples TRBV7-6 to TRBJ1-1; D gene ambiguous. The CDR3 has 17 amino acids. Trimming removed 0 bases at V and 0 bases at J, with 14 bases between. The germline CDR1 and CDR2 sequences are SGHVS and FNYEAQ. The CDR3 protein is CASSLADLAGMNTEAFF. The CDR3 DNA reads as TGTGCCAGCAGCTTAGCGGATCTTGCCGGCATGAACACTGAAGCTTTCTTT.

This chain joins TRBV6-6 and TRBJ2-5; no clear D. The CDR3 runs to 15 residues. Germline V gene lookup returns CDR1 MNHNY and CDR2 SVGAGI (reference sequence). With 5 bases removed from V and 3 bases from J, the gap between germline ends came to 16 bases. CDR3 sequence: CASSIPSFGKETQYF. In DNA form, the CDR3 reads TGTGCCAGCAGTATACCTAGTTTTGGAAAAGAGACCCAGTACTTC.

The V call is TRBV6-5, the J call TRBJ2-1; 12 bases agree with TRBD2. CDR1 is MNHEY, CDR2 SVGAGI, per germline. The CDR3 sequence is 15 residues long. V dropped 4 bases and J dropped 8; count of bases not matched to a gene: 6. For the CDR3, the DNA is TGTGCCAGCAGTTCCCTAGCGGGGGGGCCGTATGAGCAGTTCTTC. It codes for CASSSLAGGPYEQFF.

The V and J genes are TRBV18 and TRBJ1-2; D is possibly TRBD1 (6 bases). The germline CDR1 and CDR2 sequences are KGHSH and LQKENI. V was cut by 4 bases and J by 8 bases, with 11 bases left in between. This CDR3 contains 12 residues. The CDR3 coding sequence is TGTGCCAGCTCACTACAGGGAAGCGGCTACACCTTC. Translated: CASSLQGSGYTF.